This T cell receptor beta chain was retrieved from a study of patients and donors after allogeneic stem cell transplantation. A single record per CDR3 protein comes from TCRdb applying MiXCR to the RT-PCR reads. In the table there are some 160,000 distinct CDR3 sequences, 20% to 25% of which are singletons. CDR3 length equals 13 residues. V was pared by 3 bases and J by 6 bases, with 1 base of the junction left unmatched. Germline V gene data show CDR1 as ENHRY and CDR2 as SYGVKD. The receptor's source is a human donor who was either an allogeneic HSCT recipient or a stem cell or donor lymphocyte infusion donor (not recorded which). It is not recorded whose cells these are; they may come from a transplant donor. The sequenced sample consisted of blood, either unsorted or a sorted T cell fraction (not recorded which). The chain has TRBV10-3 and TRBJ2-2; 7 bases are a match to TRBD2. DNA for the CDR3: TGTGCCATCAGTGAAGGACTAGCCGGGGAGCTGTTTTTT. Protein sequence: CAISEGLAGELFF.